The clone carrying this TCR beta chain came up a few times. Its antigen is currently unknown. The CDR3 runs to 14 residues. Trimming removed 4 bases from V and 0 bases from J, with 10 bases in between. The V gene's germline CDR1 is SGHTA and CDR2 FQGNSA. The data are from a study of CD8 T cells in ankylosing spondylitis. Findings of the study overall: A TCR beta motif of fewer than 10 highly homologous variants seemed to mark ankylosing spondylitis blood. Enrichment of disease-linked clones was reportedly significant in matched ankylosing spondylitis synovial fluid.

Using its own MiXCR run on the 5' RACE reads, TCRdb lists one record per CDR3 protein. The sample lists some 150,000 distinct CDR3 sequences, about an eighth occurring once. Sequencing input: blood, either unsorted or a sorted T cell fraction (not recorded which). The chain employs TRBV7-2 and TRBJ2-7; possibly TRBD2 for D (6 bases). This sequence was found in a female donor with ankylosing spondylitis or in good health (not recorded which). CDR3 bases: TGTGCCAGCAGCTCAGGACTAAACTCCTACGAGCAGTACTTC. This translates into CASSSGLNSYEQYF.